This T cell receptor (beta chain) was captured in a study of neurological immune-mediated disorders. Ten or more counts support this clonotype. The CDR3 is 15 residues long. CDR1 and CDR2 (germline): MNHNS, SASEGT. The V segment lost 2 bases and the J segment 3 bases; nucleotides outside the gene matches: 2. TCRdb ran MiXCR on the 5' RACE reads and lists one entry per CDR3 protein. Found here are tens of thousands of distinct CDR3 sequences, roughly 5.6% of them singletons; the top ten hold less than 7.5%. The origin of this receptor is a man between 18 and 29 years old with multiple sclerosis. The chain carries TRBV6-1 and TRBJ2-3, with TRBD2 matching over 10 bases. Sequencing input: PBMCs. The CDR3 DNA sequence: TGTGCCAGCAGTGAACTAGCGGGGGCAACAGATACGCAGTATTTT. This sequence encodes CASSELAGATDTQYF.